This T cell receptor (beta chain) was captured in a study of human T cells and chemical hapten exposure. Overall study results and limits: Expanded TCRs grouped into significantly more large CDR3 similarity clusters than controls produced.

The CDR3 is made up of 14 amino acids. Germline V gives CDR1 SNHLY, CDR2 FYNNEI. V lost 2 bases and J lost 2, with 8 bases in between. Time point reported: pre-sensitization, week 0. Indicated treatment: therapeutic diphenylcyclopropenone sensitization with weekly scalp DPC. MiXCR was run by TCRdb on the RACE reads, yielding one entry per CDR3 protein. This table has approximately 180,000 distinct CDR3 sequences, 30% appearing once. With regard to this clonotype: Its antigen is as yet unknown.

The receptor was derived from a woman in her 30s with alopecia areata. Some clones in this sample may be carry-over from other donors' samples. Sequences were derived from whole blood, sampled in connection with sensitization to the hapten diphenylcyclopropenone (DPC). The J gene is TRBJ2-3, the V gene TRBV2; no reliable D call. This chain's CDR3 is CASSELTATDTQYF. CDR3 in DNA: TGTGCCAGCAGTGAATTAACAGCCACAGATACGCAGTATTTT.